This T cell receptor (beta chain) was captured in a study of cytomegalovirus exposure and HLA in healthy donors. Study outcomes and limitations: Earlier findings revealed that most TCR beta V segments proved productive either about 87% or about 30% of the time. Per a later analysis, about 17,000 TCR beta sequences showed association with HLA alleles at 0.05 false discovery rate.

In the case of this clone: The antigen is not known.

With 60 Vbeta and 13 Jbeta primers, the PCR was carried out. Sequencing used immunoSEQ multiplex PCR; TCRdb keeps in-frame clones, though not all of them. The table shows a few hundred thousand clones, with about nine tenths occurring only once. Sequencing was performed on PBMCs. This TCR derives from a girl aged 2-10 years in good health and CMV-seronegative.

CDR3 DNA sequence: TGTGCCACCAGCAGAGGGGTTAGCGGGATCTACAATGAGCAGTTCTTC. Translation: CATSRGVSGIYNEQFF. The rearrangement links TRBV15 to TRBJ2-1; TRBD2 agrees at 8 bases. Looked up from germline, CDR1 is LNHNV and CDR2 is YYDKDF (reference sequence). Trimming at V came to 1 base and at J to 3 bases, leaving 5 bases not matched to a gene. The CDR3 has 16 amino acids.